This TCR beta chain was sequenced for a study of early T cells in non-severe SARS-CoV-2 infection. The CDR3 is 17 residues long. Germline V gene data show CDR1 as SGHAT and CDR2 as FQNNGV. With V trimmed by 1 base and J by 0 bases, 6 bases remained unmatched. Many counts were recorded for this clonotype. Molecules of cDNA were individually given unique molecular identifiers that were attached to them. TCRdb processed the 5' RACE reads anew with MiXCR; each CDR3 protein has one entry. This table holds about 18,000 distinct CDR3 sequences, approximately 6.2% found once. The J gene is TRBJ2-3, the V gene TRBV11-2, with 8 nucleotides matching TRBD2. The clonotype originates from an adult who was a healthcare worker with PCR-confirmed SARS-CoV-2 infection or an uninfected control (not recorded which). The specimen sequenced was whole blood. The CDR3 sequence: CASSLGTGGRSTDTQYF. DNA of the CDR3: TGTGCCAGCAGCTTAGGTACCGGCGGGAGGAGCACAGATACGCAGTATTTT.